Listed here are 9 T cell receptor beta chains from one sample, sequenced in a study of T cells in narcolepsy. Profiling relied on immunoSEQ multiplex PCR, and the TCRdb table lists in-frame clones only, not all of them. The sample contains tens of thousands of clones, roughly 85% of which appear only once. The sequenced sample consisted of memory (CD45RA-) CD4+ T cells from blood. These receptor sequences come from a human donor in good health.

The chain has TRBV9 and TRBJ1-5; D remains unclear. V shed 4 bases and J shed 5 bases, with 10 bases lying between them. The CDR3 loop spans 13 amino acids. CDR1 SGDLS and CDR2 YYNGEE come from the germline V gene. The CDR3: CASSPREDQPQHF. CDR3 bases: TGTGCCAGCAGCCCTCGGGAGGATCAGCCCCAGCATTTT.

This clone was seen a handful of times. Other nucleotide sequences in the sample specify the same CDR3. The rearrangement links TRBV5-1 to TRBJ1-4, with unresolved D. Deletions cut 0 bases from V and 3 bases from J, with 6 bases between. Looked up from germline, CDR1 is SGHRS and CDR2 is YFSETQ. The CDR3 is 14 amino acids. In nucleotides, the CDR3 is TGCGCCAGCAGCTTGGAGAGGGCTAATGAAAAACTGTTTTTT. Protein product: CASSLERANEKLFF. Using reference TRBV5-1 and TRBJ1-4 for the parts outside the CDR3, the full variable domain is KAGVTQTPRYLIKTRGQQVTLSCSPISGHRSVSWYQQTPGQGLQFLFEYFSETQRNKGNFPGRFSGRQFSNSRSEMNVSTLELGDSALYLCASSLERANEKLFFGSGTQLSVL.

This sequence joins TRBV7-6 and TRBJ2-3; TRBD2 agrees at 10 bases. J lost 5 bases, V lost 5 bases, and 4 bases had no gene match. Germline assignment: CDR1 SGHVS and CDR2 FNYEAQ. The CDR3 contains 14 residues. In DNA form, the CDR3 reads TGTGCCAGCAGCATCCTAGCGGGAGAAGATACGCAGTATTTT. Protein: CASSILAGEDTQYF.

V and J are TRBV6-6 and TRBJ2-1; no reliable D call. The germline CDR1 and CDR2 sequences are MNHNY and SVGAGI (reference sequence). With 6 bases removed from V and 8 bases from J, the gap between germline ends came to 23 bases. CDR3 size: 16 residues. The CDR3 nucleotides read TGTGCCAGCAGCCCCTCGGGCGTCCCTGTTCCCGATGAGCAGTTCTTC. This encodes CASSPSGVPVPDEQFF.

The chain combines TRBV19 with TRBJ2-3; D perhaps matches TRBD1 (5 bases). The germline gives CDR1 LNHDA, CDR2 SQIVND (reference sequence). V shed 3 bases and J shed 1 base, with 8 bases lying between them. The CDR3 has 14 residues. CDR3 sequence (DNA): TGTGCCAGTAGTATGGGCAGGGGCACAGATACGCAGTATTTT. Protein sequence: CASSMGRGTDTQYF.

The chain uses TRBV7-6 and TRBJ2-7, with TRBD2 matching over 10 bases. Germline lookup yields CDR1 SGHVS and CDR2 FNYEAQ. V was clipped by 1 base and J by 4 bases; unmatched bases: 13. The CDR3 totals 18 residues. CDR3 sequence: CASSLGAGGPVVWYEQYF. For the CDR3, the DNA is TGTGCCAGCAGCTTAGGAGCGGGAGGGCCCGTAGTCTGGTACGAGCAGTACTTC.

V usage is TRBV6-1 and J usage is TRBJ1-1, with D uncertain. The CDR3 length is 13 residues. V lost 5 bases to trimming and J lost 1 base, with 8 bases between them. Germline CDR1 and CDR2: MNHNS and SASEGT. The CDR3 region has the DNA TGTGCCAGCAGTTATTCCGAGAACACTGAAGCTTTCTTT. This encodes CASSYSENTEAFF.

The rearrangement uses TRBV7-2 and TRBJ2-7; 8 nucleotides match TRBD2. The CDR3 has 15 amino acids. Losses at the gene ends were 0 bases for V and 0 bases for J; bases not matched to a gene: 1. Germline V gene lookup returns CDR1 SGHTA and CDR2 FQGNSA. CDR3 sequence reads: CASSLAGTSSYEQYF. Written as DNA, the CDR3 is TGTGCCAGCAGCTTAGCCGGGACTAGCTCCTACGAGCAGTACTTC.

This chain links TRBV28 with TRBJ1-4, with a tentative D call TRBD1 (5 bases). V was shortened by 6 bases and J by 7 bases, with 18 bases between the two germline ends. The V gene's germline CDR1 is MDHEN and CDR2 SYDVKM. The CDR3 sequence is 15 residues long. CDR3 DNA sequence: TGTGCCAGCAGCTATCCGGGACTTGGGGGTGAAAAACTGTTTTTT. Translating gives CASSYPGLGGEKLFF.